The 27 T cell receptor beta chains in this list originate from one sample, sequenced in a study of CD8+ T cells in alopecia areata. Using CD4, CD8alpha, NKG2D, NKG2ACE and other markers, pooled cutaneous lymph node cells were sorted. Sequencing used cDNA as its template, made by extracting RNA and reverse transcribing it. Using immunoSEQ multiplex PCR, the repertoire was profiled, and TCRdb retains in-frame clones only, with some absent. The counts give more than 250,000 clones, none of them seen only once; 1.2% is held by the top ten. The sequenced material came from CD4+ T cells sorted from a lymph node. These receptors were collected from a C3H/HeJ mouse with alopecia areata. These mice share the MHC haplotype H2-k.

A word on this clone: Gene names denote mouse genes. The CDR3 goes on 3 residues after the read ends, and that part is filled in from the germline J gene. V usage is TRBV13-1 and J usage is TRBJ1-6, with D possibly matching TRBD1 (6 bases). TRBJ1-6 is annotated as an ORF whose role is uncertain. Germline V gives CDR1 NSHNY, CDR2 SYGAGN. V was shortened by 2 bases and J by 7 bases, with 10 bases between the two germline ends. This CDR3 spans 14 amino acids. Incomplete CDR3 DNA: TGTGCCAGCAGTGAGCCGGGACAAAATTCGCCC. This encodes CASSEPGQNSP. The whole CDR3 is CASSEPGQNSPLYF.

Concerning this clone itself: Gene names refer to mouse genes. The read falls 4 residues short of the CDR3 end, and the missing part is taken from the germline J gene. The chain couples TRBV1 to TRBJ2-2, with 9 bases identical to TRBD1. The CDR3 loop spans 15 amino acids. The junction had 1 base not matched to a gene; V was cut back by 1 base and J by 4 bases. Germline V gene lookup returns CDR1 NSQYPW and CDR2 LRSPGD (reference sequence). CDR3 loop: CTCSAGDRVTGQLYF. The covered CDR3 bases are TGCACCTGCAGTGCAGGGGACAGGGTCACCGGG.

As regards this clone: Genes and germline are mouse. The CDR3 region is CASSFHREGDTQYF. Incomplete CDR3 DNA: TGTGCCAGCAGTTTCCACAGGGAAGGAGAC. This sequence joins TRBV14 and TRBJ2-5, with D maybe TRBD1 (6 bases). The read finishes 4 residues shy of the CDR3 end, and the germline J gene is used to complete it. The CDR3 covers 14 residues. The V gene's germline CDR1 is SGHDT and CDR2 FRDEAV.

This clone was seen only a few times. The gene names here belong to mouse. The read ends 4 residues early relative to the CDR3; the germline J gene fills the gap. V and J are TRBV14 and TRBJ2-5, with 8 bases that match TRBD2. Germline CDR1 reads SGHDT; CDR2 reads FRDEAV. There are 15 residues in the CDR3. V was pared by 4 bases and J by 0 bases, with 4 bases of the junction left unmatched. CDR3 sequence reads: CASSRTGHNQDTQYF. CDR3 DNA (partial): TGTGCCAGCAGTCGGACTGGGCATAACCAAGAC. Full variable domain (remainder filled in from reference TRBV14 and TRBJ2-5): EAGVTQSPRYAVLQEGQAVSFWCDPISGHDTLYWYQQPRDQGPQLLVYFRDEAVIDNSQLPSDRFSAVRPKGTNSTLKIQSAKQGDTATYLCASSRTGHNQDTQYFGPGTRLLVL.

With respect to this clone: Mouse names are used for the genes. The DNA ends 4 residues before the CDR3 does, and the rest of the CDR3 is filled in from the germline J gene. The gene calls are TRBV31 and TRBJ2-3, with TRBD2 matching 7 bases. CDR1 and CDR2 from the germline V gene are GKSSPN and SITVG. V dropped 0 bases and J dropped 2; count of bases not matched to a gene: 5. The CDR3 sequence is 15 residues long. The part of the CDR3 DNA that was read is TGTGCCTGGAGTCTACTTGGGGGGATTGCAGAA. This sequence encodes CAWSLLGGIAE. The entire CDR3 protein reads CAWSLLGGIAETLYF.

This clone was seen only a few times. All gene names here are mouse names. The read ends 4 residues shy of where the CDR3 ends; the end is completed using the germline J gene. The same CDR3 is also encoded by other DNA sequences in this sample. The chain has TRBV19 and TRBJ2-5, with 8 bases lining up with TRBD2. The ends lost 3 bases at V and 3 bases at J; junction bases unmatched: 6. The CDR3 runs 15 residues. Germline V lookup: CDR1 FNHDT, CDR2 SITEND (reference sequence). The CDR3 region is CASSRTGGGQDTQYF. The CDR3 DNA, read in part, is TGTGCCAGCAGTAGAACTGGGGGAGGGCAAGAC.

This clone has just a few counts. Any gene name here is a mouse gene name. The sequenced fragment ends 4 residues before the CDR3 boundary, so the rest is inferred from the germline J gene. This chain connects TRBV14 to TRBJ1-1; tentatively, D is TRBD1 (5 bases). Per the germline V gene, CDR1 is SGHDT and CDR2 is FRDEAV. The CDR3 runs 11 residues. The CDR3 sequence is CASSRQTEVFF. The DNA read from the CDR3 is TGTGCCAGCAGCCGACAGACA.

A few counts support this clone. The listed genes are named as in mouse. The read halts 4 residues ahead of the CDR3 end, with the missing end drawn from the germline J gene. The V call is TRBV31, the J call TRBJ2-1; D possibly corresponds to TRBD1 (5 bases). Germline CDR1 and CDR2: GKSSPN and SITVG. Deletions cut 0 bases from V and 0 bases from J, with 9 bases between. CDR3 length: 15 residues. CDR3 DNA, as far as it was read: TGTGCCTGGAGTCTAAGGAGGGGTAACTATGCT. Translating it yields CAWSLRRGNYA. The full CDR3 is CAWSLRRGNYAEQFF.

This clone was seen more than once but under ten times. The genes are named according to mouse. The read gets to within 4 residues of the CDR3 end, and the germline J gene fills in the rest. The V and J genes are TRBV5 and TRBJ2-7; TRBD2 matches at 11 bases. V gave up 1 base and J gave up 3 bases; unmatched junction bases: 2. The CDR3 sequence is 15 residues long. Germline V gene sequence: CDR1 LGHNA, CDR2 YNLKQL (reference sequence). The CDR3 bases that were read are TGTGCCAGCAGCCAAGTGACTGGGGGGGACTAT. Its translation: CASSQVTGGDY. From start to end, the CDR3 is CASSQVTGGDYEQYF.

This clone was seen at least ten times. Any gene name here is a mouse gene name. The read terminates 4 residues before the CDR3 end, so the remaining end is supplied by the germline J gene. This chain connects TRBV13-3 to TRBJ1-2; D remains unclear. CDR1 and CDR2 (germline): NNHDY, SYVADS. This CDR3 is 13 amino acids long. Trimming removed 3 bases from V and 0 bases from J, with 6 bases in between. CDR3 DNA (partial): TGTGCCAGCAGTGTGACATCAAACTCC. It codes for CASSVTSNS. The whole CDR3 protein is CASSVTSNSDYTF.

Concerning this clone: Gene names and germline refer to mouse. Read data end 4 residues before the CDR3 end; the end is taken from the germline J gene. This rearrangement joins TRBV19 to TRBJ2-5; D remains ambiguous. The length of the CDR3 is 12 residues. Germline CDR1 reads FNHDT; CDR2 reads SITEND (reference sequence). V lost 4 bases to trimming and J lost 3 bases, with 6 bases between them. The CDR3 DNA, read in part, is TGTGCCAGCAGTCTAATACAAGAC. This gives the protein CASSLIQD. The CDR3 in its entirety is CASSLIQDTQYF.

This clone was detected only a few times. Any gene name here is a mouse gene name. The CDR3 region is CASEDRGQDEQYF. CDR3 DNA (partial): TGTGCCAGCGAAGACAGGGGGCAGGAT. The rearrangement links TRBV13-2 to TRBJ2-7; 10 nucleotides align to TRBD1. The CDR3 end is not reached by the read, which stops 4 residues before it; the germline J gene fills it in. Germline CDR1 is NNHNN and CDR2 is SYGAGS (reference sequence). The CDR3 is 13 amino acids.

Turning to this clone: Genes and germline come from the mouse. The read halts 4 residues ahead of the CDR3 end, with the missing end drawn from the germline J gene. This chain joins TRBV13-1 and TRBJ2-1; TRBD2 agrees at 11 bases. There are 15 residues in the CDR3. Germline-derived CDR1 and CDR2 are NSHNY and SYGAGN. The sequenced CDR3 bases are TGTGCCAGCAGTGGGGGGACTGGGGGAAGTTCT. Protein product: CASSGGTGGSS. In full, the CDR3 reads CASSGGTGGSSEQFF.

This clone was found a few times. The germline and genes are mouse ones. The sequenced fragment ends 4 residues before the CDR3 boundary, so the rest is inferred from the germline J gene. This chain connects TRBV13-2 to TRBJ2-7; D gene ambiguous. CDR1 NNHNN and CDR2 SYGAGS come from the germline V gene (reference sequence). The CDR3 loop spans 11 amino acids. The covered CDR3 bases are TGTGCCAGCGGCCCAGGATAT. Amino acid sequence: CASGPGY. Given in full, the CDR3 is CASGPGYEQYF.

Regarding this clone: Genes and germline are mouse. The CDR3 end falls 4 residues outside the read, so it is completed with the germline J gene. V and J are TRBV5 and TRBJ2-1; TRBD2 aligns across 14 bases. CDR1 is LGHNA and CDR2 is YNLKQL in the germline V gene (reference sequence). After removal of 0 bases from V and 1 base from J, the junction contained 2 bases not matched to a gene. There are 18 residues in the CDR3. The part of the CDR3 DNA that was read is TGTGCCAGCAGCCAAGACCGGGACTGGGGGGGCAACTATGCT. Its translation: CASSQDRDWGGNYA. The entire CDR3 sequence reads CASSQDRDWGGNYAEQFF.

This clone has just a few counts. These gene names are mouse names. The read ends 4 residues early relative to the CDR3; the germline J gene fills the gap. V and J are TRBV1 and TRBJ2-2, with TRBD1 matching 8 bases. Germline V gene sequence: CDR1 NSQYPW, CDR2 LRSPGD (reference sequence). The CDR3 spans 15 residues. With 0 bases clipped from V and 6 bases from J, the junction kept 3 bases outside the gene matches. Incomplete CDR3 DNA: TGCACCTGCAGTGCAGAACCAGGGGGCGCCGGG. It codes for CTCSAEPGGAG. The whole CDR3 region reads CTCSAEPGGAGQLYF.

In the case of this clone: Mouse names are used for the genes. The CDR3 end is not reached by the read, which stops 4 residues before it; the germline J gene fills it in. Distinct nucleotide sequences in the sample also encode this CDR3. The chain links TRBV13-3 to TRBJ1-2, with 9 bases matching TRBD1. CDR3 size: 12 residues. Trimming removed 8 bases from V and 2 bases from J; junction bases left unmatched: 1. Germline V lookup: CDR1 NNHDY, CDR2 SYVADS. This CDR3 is CARDRGNSDYTF. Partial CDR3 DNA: TGTGCCAGGGACAGGGGTAACTCC.

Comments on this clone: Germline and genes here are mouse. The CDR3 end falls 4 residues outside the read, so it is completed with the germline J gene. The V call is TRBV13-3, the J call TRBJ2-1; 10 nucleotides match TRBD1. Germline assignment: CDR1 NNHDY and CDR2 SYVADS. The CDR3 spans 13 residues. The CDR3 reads CASRRQGAAEQFF. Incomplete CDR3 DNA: TGTGCCAGCAGGAGACAGGGGGCGGCT.

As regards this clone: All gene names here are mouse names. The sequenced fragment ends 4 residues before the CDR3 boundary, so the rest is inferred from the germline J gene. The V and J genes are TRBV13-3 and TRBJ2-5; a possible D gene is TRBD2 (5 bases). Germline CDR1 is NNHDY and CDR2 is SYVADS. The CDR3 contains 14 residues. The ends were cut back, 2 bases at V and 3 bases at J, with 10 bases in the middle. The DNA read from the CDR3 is TGTGCCAGCAGTGAAAATCCTGGGCAAGAC. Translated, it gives CASSENPGQD. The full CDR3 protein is CASSENPGQDTQYF.

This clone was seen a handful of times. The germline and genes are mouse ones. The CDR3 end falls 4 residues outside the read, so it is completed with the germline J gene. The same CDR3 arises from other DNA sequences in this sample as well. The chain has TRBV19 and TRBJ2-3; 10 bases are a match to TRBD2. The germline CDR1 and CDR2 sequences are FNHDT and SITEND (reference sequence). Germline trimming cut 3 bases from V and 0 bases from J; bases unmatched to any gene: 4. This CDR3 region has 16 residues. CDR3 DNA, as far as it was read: TGTGCCAGCAGTAGGACTGGGGGAGAGAGTGCAGAA. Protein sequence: CASSRTGGESAE. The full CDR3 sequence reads CASSRTGGESAETLYF. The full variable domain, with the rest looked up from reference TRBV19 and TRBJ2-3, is GGIITQTPKFLIGQEGQKLTLKCQQNFNHDTMYWYRQDSGKGLRLIYYSITENDLQKGDLSEGYDASREKKSSFSLTVTSAQKNEMAVFLCASSRTGGESAETLYFGSGTRLTVL.

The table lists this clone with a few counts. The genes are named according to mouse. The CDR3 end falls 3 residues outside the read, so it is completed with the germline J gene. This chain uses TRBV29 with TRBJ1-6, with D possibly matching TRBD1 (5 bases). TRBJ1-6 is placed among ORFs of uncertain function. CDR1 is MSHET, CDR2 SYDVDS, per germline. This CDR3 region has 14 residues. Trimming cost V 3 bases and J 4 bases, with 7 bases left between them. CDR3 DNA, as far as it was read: TGTGCTAGCAGTTTGAGGGGTTATAATTCGCCC. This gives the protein CASSLRGYNSP. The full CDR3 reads CASSLRGYNSPLYF.

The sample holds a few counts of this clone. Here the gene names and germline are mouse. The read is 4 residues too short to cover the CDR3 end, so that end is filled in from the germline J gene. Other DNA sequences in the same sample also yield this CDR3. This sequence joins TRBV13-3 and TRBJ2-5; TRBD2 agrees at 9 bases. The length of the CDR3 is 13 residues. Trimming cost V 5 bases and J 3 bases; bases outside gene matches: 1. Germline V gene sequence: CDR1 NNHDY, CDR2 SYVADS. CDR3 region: CASRGTGQDTQYF. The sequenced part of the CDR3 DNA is TGTGCCAGCAGGGGGACTGGGCAAGAC.

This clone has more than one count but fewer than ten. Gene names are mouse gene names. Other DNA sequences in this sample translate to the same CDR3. The CDR3 sequence is CASSQDWGVQDTQYF. CDR3 DNA, as far as it was read: TGTGCCAGCAGCCAAGATTGGGGGGTCCAAGAC. The chain joins TRBV5 to TRBJ2-5; 7 bases agree with TRBD2. The missing CDR3 end, 4 residues past where the read stops, is filled in from the germline J gene. The CDR3 is 15 amino acids. Germline V gene data show CDR1 as LGHNA and CDR2 as YNLKQL (reference sequence). J was trimmed by 2 bases and V by 0 bases; bases with no gene match: 2.

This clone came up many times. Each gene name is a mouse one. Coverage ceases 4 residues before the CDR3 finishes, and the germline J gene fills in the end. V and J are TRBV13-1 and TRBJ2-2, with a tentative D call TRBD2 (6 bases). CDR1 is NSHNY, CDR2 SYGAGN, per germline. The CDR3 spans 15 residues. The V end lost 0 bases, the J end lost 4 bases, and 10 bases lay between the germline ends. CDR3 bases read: TGTGCCAGCAGTGATGTCTGGGGAGCCACCGGG. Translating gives CASSDVWGATG. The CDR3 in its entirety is CASSDVWGATGQLYF.

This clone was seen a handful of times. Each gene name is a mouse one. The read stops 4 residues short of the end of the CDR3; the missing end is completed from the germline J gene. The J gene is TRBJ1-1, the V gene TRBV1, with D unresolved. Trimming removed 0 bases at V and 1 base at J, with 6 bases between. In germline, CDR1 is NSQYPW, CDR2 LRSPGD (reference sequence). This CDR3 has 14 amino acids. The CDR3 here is CTCSAERQNTEVFF. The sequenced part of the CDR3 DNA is TGCACCTGCAGTGCAGAAAGACAAAACACA.

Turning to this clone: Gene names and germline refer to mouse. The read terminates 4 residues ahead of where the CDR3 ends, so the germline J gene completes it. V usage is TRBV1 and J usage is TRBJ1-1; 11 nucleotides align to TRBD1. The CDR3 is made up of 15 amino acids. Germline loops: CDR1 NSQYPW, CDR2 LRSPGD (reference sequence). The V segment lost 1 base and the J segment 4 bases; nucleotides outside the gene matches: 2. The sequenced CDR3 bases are TGCACCTGCAGTGCAGGGACAGGGGGCGTCACA. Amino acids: CTCSAGTGGVT. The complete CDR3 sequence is CTCSAGTGGVTEVFF.

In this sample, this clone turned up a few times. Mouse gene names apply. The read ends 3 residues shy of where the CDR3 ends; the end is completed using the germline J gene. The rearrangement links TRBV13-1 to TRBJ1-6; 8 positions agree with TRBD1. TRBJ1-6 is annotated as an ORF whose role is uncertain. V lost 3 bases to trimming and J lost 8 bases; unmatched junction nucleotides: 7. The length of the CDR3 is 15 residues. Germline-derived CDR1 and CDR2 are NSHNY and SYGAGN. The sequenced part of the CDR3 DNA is TGTGCCAGCAGTGCCCGGACAGGGTTCGATTCGCCC. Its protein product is CASSARTGFDSP. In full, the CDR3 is CASSARTGFDSPLYF.